The TCR beta chain under discussion was sequenced for a study of T cell repertoires in cytomegalovirus infection. Study-wide background: Carrying CMV and the relevant HLA type showed in public TCR beta signatures. Overall study results and limits: CMV carriers having the relevant HLA were flagged by cumulative public TCR beta family frequency. In two of eight donors, the top clonotype was HLA-C-restricted CMV-specific.

This clonotype was seen at least ten times. Its target is not known. J gave up 2 bases and V 10 bases, and 5 bases lay outside the gene matches. Germline V gene lookup returns CDR1 MNHNS and CDR2 SASEGT. This CDR3 spans 14 amino acids. TCRdb re-analysed the reads in MiXCR, keeping a single row per CDR3 protein. Among 450,000 to 550,000 distinct CDR3 sequences, more than 15% were seen once, and the ten largest hold roughly a quarter. Material: CD8+ T cells from PBMCs. The origin of this receptor is a human donor in good health (CMV status not recorded). Some clones in this sample may be carry-over from other donors' samples. The chain carries TRBV6-1 and TRBJ2-2; 9 bases are shared with TRBD1. CDR3 sequence (DNA): TGTGCCACAACGGGACAGGGTAACACCGGGGAGCTGTTTTTT. This gives the protein CATTGQGNTGELFF.